The 4 T cell receptor beta chains below were found in one sample sequenced in a study of Ad26.COV2.S vaccination and SARS-CoV-2 variants. Repertoires were generated with immunoSEQ multiplex PCR, while TCRdb's copy carries only in-frame clones and drops some. Of hundreds of thousands of clones listed, about 88% are singletons. Treatment denoted: some 20 received Ad26.COV2.S at low or high dose, single or two shots; a few received placebo; per-sample allocation not given. Vaccine and placebo recipients were sampled on day 63 after the first injection. Here the sequenced sample was peripheral blood, taken in a trial of Ad26.COV2.S vaccine versus placebo. All receptors derive from a person aged 18-60 years who received the Ad26.COV2.S COVID-19 vaccine or a placebo.

This clone was counted a single time. The rearrangement links TRBV7-9 to TRBJ1-5; D is uncertain. CDR3 length: 15 residues. Trimming shortened V by 3 bases and J by 4 bases, and 13 bases separated the two germline ends. In germline, CDR1 is SEHNR, CDR2 FQNEAQ (reference sequence). CDR3 in amino acids: CASSFGRGWNQPQHF. The DNA of the CDR3 is TGTGCCAGCAGCTTCGGGAGAGGGTGGAATCAGCCCCAGCATTTT.

The chain has TRBV4-3 and TRBJ2-3; unclear D gene. CDR1 and CDR2 (germline): LGHNA, YSLEER. V was trimmed by 0 bases and J by 2 bases, leaving 9 bases between them. This CDR3 contains 15 residues. The CDR3 DNA follows: TGCGCCAGCAGCCAAGATCTTACGGTCACAGATACGCAGTATTTT. Translation gives CASSQDLTVTDTQYF.

The chain recombines TRBV14 with TRBJ2-1; 9 bases fit TRBD2. J lost 5 bases, V lost 4 bases, and 18 bases had no gene match. Germline loops: CDR1 SGHDN, CDR2 FVKESK. The CDR3 length is 19 residues. The DNA of the CDR3 is TGTGCCAGCAGCCCTCGGACTAGCGCATACGCATCCAAGAACAATGAGCAGTTCTTC. Its translation is CASSPRTSAYASKNNEQFF.

This clone was observed a single time. The chain is built from TRBV27 and TRBJ2-1; the D gene is possibly TRBD2 (6 bases). The CDR3 sequence is 15 residues long. V was trimmed by 5 bases and J by 4 bases, leaving 15 bases between them. The germline CDR1 and CDR2 sequences are MNHEY and SMNVEV (reference sequence). The DNA of the CDR3 is TGTGCCAGCAGTCCTTTCCTGGGACTTTACAATGAGCAGTTCTTC. Residues: CASSPFLGLYNEQFF.